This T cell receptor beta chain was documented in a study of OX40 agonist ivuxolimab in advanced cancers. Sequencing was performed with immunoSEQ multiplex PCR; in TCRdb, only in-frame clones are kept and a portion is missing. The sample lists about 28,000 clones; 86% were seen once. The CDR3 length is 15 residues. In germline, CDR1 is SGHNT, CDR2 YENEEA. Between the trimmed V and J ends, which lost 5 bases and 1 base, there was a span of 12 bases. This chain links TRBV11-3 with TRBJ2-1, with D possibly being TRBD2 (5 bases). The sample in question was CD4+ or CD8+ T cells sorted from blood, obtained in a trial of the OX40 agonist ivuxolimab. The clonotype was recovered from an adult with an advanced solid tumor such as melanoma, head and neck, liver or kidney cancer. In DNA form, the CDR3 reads TGTGCCAGCAGCCTACGAGGGAGTTCCTACAATGAGCAGTTCTTC. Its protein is CASSLRGSSYNEQFF.